This T cell receptor (beta chain) was captured by sequencing in a study of blood T cell repertoires in COVID-19. Study as a whole: Material from acute and convalescent COVID-19 was sourced from the United States, Italy and Spain. PBMCs, B-cell-depleted T cells, or T cells provided the cDNA or gDNA that made up the material.

The V gene's germline CDR1 is SGHDT and CDR2 YYEEEE. The CDR3 is 16 amino acids. V was shortened by 3 bases and J by 5 bases, with 20 bases between the two germline ends. This table comes from immunoSEQ multiplex PCR, and its TCRdb copy is limited to in-frame clones, with some not included. This table holds some 150,000 clones, more than 80% found once. This clone showed up just once. The TCR comes from a woman aged 80 or over in a cohort sampled during active or convalescent COVID-19. This chain links TRBV5-6 with TRBJ1-1; D perhaps matches TRBD1 (5 bases). Specimen: peripheral blood. CDR3 nucleotides: TGTGCCAGCAGCTCCTACAAGGGGCGCGGATATACTGAAGCTTTCTTT. Protein: CASSSYKGRGYTEAFF.